This record looks at one T cell receptor beta chain sequence and its context. Its target antigen remains unknown. There are no base qualities to consult, and no much larger clone falls within one base. The trial excluded patients who had a history of autoimmune disease or were on systemic immunosuppression. Peripheral blood for TCR sequencing was collected from all dose cohorts at baseline, on cycle 4 day 1, and on cycle 7 day 1. The samples were taken from a phase I, first-in-human, multicenter, open-label dose-escalation trial of ivuxolimab. Adults with locally advanced or metastatic melanoma, renal cell, hepatocellular, or head and neck squamous cell carcinoma were enrolled in the trial. CD4+ and CD8+ T cells were sorted separately from peripheral blood before TCR sequencing. This sample stems from a study of OX40 agonist ivuxolimab in advanced cancers. With regard to the full study: The costimulatory receptor OX40 (CD134) was targeted by ivuxolimab, a fully human IgG2 agonistic monoclonal antibody. Partial responses occurred in three dose-escalation patients, of whom one had hepatocellular carcinoma and two had cutaneous melanoma. Intravenous ivuxolimab was administered to patients every 2 weeks at six dose levels: 0.01, 0.1, 0.3, 1.5, 3 and 10 mg/kg. In the dose-escalation cohort, nearly 85% of patients were male, and the mean age was 60 years with a range of roughly 20 to 80. Of the 50 to 55 patients in dose escalation, around 20 had hepatocellular carcinoma, some 15 had melanoma, 9 had renal cell carcinoma and 9 had head and neck cancer. Patients were allowed to have had prior anti-PD-1, anti-PD-L1 or anti-CTLA-4 therapy, and 40% of the dose-escalation patients had previously received checkpoint inhibitors. The monotherapy dose-escalation portion (N of about 52 patients) of the phase I ivuxolimab trial is reported in the paper. Peripheral TCRbeta sequencing was intended to test whether TCR sequence diversity was altered and clonal T-cell expansion was caused by ivuxolimab. The research as a whole found: At doses from 0.1 to 3.0 mg/kg, clonal expansion was seen in both CD4+ and CD8+ blood T cells between baseline and week 6. Antigen specificity was not determined for the clonally expanded peripheral T cells. In partial responders in the 0.1-3.0 mg/kg groups, normalized peripheral clonal expansion was found to be among the lowest, especially among CD8+ T cells. Low levels of normalized T-cell clonal expansion were also shown by some nonresponding patients. After ivuxolimab, more expanded clones were found on average in CD8+ T cells than in CD4+ T cells.

Genomic DNA was extracted from sorted cells for sequencing of the TCRbeta CDR3 region. TCRbeta CDR3 regions were sequenced using the immunoSEQ Assay. TCRdb mirrors the immuneACCESS table, restricted to in-frame sequences. Some clones are absent from its copies; in checked studies, under half trace to an unresolved V gene, and the reason for the others is unknown. The sample table records 70,000 to 95,000 clones; around 85% of these occur just once. 1.5% to 2% of the sample rests with the top ten. Trimming accounts for 2 bases at V and 4 bases at J, while the number of junction bases matched to no gene is 7. The CDR3 measures 16 amino acids from cysteine to phenylalanine. Kept here is only the CDR3 DNA, which spans 48 bases and is read in frame from base 1. CDR1 and CDR2, per the germline V gene, are SGHTA and FQGNSA.

This specimen was CD4+ or CD8+ T cells sorted from blood, taken in a trial of the OX40 agonist ivuxolimab. This receptor was identified in an adult with an advanced solid tumor such as melanoma, head and neck, liver or kidney cancer. The chain uses TRBV7-2 and TRBJ2-3, with 9 central nucleotides matching TRBD2. The CDR3 reads as follows: CASSLKRGRAPDTQYF. In nucleotides, the sequence is TGTGCCAGCAGCTTAAAGCGCGGGAGGGCCCCAGATACGCAGTATTTT.